This T cell receptor beta chain was identified during a study of T cell responses to AZD1222 COVID-19 vaccine. General study findings and limits: Repertoire collection took place solely once the T cell response had peaked.

With regard to this clone: Its antigen remains unidentified.

The J segment lost 4 bases and the V segment lost 4 bases, leaving 6 bases of the junction unmatched. The CDR3 is 13 residues long. The germline V gene has CDR1 SQVTM and CDR2 ANQGSEA. Here immunoSEQ multiplex PCR was the method, and the copy in TCRdb shows in-frame clones only, minus some. The table includes 20,000 to 30,000 clones, 85% to 90% detected once. The sequencing used peripheral blood, collected 28 days after the second AZD1222 dose. The TCR was taken from an adult who received the AZD1222 COVID-19 vaccine. V is TRBV29-1 and J is TRBJ1-1; 7 bases map to TRBD1. The CDR3 here is CSVALQGGTEAFF. The CDR3 DNA sequence: TGCAGCGTTGCCCTCCAGGGGGGCACTGAAGCTTTCTTT.